The 28 T cell receptor beta chains below come from one sample, sequenced in a study of response to subunit inactivated influenza vaccine. A single record per CDR3 protein comes from TCRdb applying MiXCR to the RT-PCR reads. In the table there are hundreds of thousands of distinct CDR3 sequences, around a sixth of which are singletons. The specimen comprised PBMCs from blood, sampled 11 to 12 days after vaccination. The receptors were sampled from a man aged 50 to 59 who received an inactivated influenza vaccine.

The chain joins TRBV7-2 to TRBJ2-5, with a possible D match to TRBD2 (6 bases). The CDR3 spans 15 residues. Per the germline V gene, CDR1 is SGHTA and CDR2 is FQGNSA. With 2 bases removed from V and 1 base from J, the gap between germline ends came to 11 bases. CDR3 region: CASSLFPGVQETQYF. The DNA for the CDR3 is TGTGCCAGCAGCTTATTCCCGGGGGTCCAAGAGACCCAGTACTTC.

The chain employs TRBV19 and TRBJ2-7; 9 positions match TRBD1. Germline V CDR1 and CDR2: LNHDA, SQIVND (reference sequence). V was pared by 5 bases and J by 5 bases, with 10 bases of the junction left unmatched. This CDR3 region has 15 residues. The CDR3 DNA is TGTGCCAGTAGTCCAGGACAGGGGCCCTACCACGAGCAGTACTTC. It specifies CASSPGQGPYHEQYF.

This clonotype was picked up many times. V usage is TRBV10-3 and J usage is TRBJ2-3; possibly TRBD1 or TRBD2 for D (7 bases each). The CDR3 runs 13 residues. CDR1 is ENHRY, CDR2 SYGVKD, per germline. V was pared by 11 bases and J by 5 bases, with 17 bases between. CDR3 nucleotide sequence: TGTGCCCTCGCAGGGGGGGCCGAAGATACGCAGTATTTT. Amino acid sequence: CALAGGAEDTQYF.

This clonotype has just a few counts. The DNA of the CDR3 is TGTGCCAGCAGCTTAGTAGGCGGGACTTCCTACGAGCAGTACTTC. The encoded protein is CASSLVGGTSYEQYF. V usage is TRBV7-2 and J usage is TRBJ2-7; the D gene is possibly TRBD2 (6 bases). In germline, CDR1 is SGHTA, CDR2 FQGNSA. V lost 1 base and J lost 1, with 11 bases in between. The CDR3 loop spans 15 amino acids. The entire variable domain, with the rest obtained from reference TRBV7-2 and TRBJ2-7, is as follows: GAGVSQSPSNKVTEKGKDVELRCDPISGHTALYWYRQSLGQGLEFLIYFQGNSAPDKSGLPSDRFSAERTGGSVSTLTIQRTQQEDSAVYLCASSLVGGTSYEQYFGPGTRLTVT.

This clonotype was observed a few times. This rearrangement joins TRBV14 to TRBJ2-4; no reliable D call. The CDR3 runs 16 residues. Germline CDR1 SGHDN, CDR2 FVKESK. V gave up 4 bases and J gave up 0 bases, with 13 bases separating them. The CDR3 is CASSLTLRIAKNIQYF. The CDR3 coding sequence is TGTGCCAGCAGCCTGACCCTCCGAATAGCCAAAAACATTCAGTACTTC.

This clonotype was seen only a few times. This rearrangement joins TRBV28 to TRBJ1-1, with 7 bases aligning to TRBD1. The length of the CDR3 is 14 residues. Germline lookup yields CDR1 MDHEN and CDR2 SYDVKM. The ends lost 6 bases at V and 3 bases at J; junction bases unmatched: 7. Written as DNA, the CDR3 is TGTGCCAGCAGGCCGACAGGGCCGGACACTGAAGCTTTCTTT. It is translated as CASRPTGPDTEAFF.

This clonotype was counted once. The genes are TRBV20-1 and TRBJ2-3; 9 nucleotides match TRBD2. Germline V lookup: CDR1 DFQATT, CDR2 SNEGSKA (reference sequence). The CDR3 has 16 residues. The V segment lost 3 bases and the J segment 2 bases; nucleotides outside the gene matches: 9. CDR3 DNA sequence: TGCAGTGCTAGTAGGGGCGGGAGGGCCGACACAGATACGCAGTATTTT. It encodes CSASRGGRADTDTQYF.

V usage is TRBV7-2 and J usage is TRBJ2-7, with D maybe TRBD2 (5 bases). This CDR3 region has 16 residues. The germline V gene has CDR1 SGHTA and CDR2 FQGNSA. V lost 3 bases and J lost 4, with 19 bases in between. The CDR3 spells CASSFRSGNYPYEQYF. The CDR3 DNA reads TGTGCCAGCAGCTTTAGATCGGGAAATTACCCTTACGAGCAGTACTTC.

Ten or more counts support this clonotype. One end of the junction fails to match germline, which may point to a read error. V usage is TRBV5-1 and J usage is TRBJ1-3, with D unclear. CDR1 is SGHRS, CDR2 YFSETQ, per germline. This CDR3 has 15 amino acids. Here the CDR3 DNA reads TGTGCCAGCAGCTTAGCGGGCAGCTCTGGAAACACCATATATTTT. Residues: CASSLAGSSGNTIYF.

V gene TRBV5-1 combines with J gene TRBJ2-5; the match to TRBD1 covers 7 bases. V shed 3 bases and J 1 base; nucleotides not matched to a gene: 6. Germline lookup yields CDR1 SGHRS and CDR2 YFSETQ. The CDR3 loop spans 15 amino acids. The CDR3 DNA reads TGCGCCAGCAGCTATGACAGGGCTAGCCAAGAGACCCAGTACTTC. It yields the protein CASSYDRASQETQYF.

The rearrangement uses TRBV4-3 and TRBJ2-7; D gene uncertain. This CDR3 region has 14 residues. Germline CDR1 and CDR2: LGHNA and YSLEER. Trimming shortened V by 3 bases and J by 0 bases, and 9 bases separated the two germline ends. The CDR3 DNA sequence: TGCGCCAGCAGCCACATGGTTAGCTCCTACGAGCAGTACTTC. Translating gives CASSHMVSSYEQYF.

This clonotype was counted only a few times. In nucleotides, the CDR3 is TGCGCCAGCAGCTTGGCCGGGCTTCGTGAAAAACTGTTTTTT. As protein: CASSLAGLREKLFF. The chain recombines TRBV5-1 with TRBJ1-4, with unresolved D. Trimming stripped 0 bases from V and 7 bases from J, with 10 bases between. CDR3 length equals 14 residues. CDR1 SGHRS and CDR2 YFSETQ come from the germline V gene.

This clonotype was observed a few times. CDR3: CASSLLSGRASDEQYF. In DNA form, the CDR3 reads TGTGCCAGCAGCTTACTGAGCGGGAGGGCCTCTGACGAGCAGTACTTC. The J gene is TRBJ2-7, the V gene TRBV7-2; 10 nucleotides match TRBD2. This CDR3 is built from 16 residues. V shed 2 bases and J 5 bases; nucleotides not matched to a gene: 9. Germline V gene sequence: CDR1 SGHTA, CDR2 FQGNSA.

The V and J genes are TRBV20-1 and TRBJ1-5, with a possible D match to TRBD1 (5 bases). This CDR3 has 13 amino acids. V was cut by 2 bases and J by 2 bases, with 7 bases left in between. Germline V gene data show CDR1 as DFQATT and CDR2 as SNEGSKA (reference sequence). The CDR3 DNA reads as TGCAGTGCTAGACGGGGGGGCAATCAGCCCCAGCATTTT. Translation gives CSARRGGNQPQHF.

This clonotype was detected only a few times. V gene TRBV12-3 or TRBV12-4 combines with J gene TRBJ1-5, with a possible D match to TRBD1 (5 bases). Trimming shortened V by 6 bases and J by 7 bases, and 13 bases separated the two germline ends. This CDR3 has 13 residues. The CDR3 nucleotides read TGTGCCAGCAGGGAGCAGGGTATCCAGCCCCAGCATTTT. Translation: CASREQGIQPQHF.

This clonotype showed up just a few times. CDR3 in amino acids: CAISPGQGAGYEQYF. The CDR3 region has the DNA TGTGCCATCAGCCCCGGACAGGGGGCTGGCTACGAGCAGTACTTC. The chain employs TRBV10-3 and TRBJ2-7; TRBD1 agrees at 11 bases. J lost 3 bases, V lost 6 bases, and 7 bases had no gene match. The length of the CDR3 is 15 residues. Germline values: CDR1 ENHRY, CDR2 SYGVKD.

The V call is TRBV20-1, the J call TRBJ2-7; tentatively, D is TRBD1 or TRBD2 (5 bases each). This CDR3 has 14 residues. Trimming removed 0 bases from V and 5 bases from J, with 14 bases in between. The germline V gene has CDR1 DFQATT and CDR2 SNEGSKA (reference sequence). In DNA, the CDR3 is TGCAGTGCTAGAGACGGCAGTCGGGGCCACGAGCAGTACTTC. It specifies CSARDGSRGHEQYF.

The V call is TRBV5-1, the J call TRBJ2-1; no clear D gene. CDR3 size: 15 residues. The V end lost 5 bases, the J end lost 8 bases, and 20 bases lay between the germline ends. The germline V gene encodes CDR1 SGHRS and CDR2 YFSETQ. In DNA form, the CDR3 reads TGCGCCAGCAGTTCAATCCCCAAAGATCGGGATGAGCAGTTCTTC. Translated, it gives CASSSIPKDRDEQFF.

This clonotype was counted a single time. A read error may be the cause here, since a much bigger clone is one base away. The chain employs TRBV18 and TRBJ1-6; D is possibly TRBD1 (5 bases). Trimming took off 5 bases at V and 9 bases at J, with 17 bases between the two ends. The CDR3 length is 15 residues. CDR1 is KGHSH and CDR2 is LQKENI in the germline V gene. The CDR3 protein is CASSEGPGIGSPLHF. CDR3 in DNA: TGTGCCAGCTCAGAGGGGCCGGGAATCGGTTCACCCCTCCACTTT.

This clonotype was counted many times. V gene TRBV20-1 combines with J gene TRBJ2-3; perhaps TRBD1 as D (6 bases). CDR1 and CDR2 (germline): DFQATT, SNEGSKA (reference sequence). The V end lost 3 bases, the J end lost 8 bases, and 12 bases lay between the germline ends. CDR3 length equals 12 residues. In DNA, the CDR3 is TGCAGTGCTAGCACCGGGACACTTACGCAGTATTTT. Translated: CSASTGTLTQYF.

V is TRBV20-1 and J is TRBJ2-7; D is uncertain. The V and J ends lost 0 bases and 3 bases respectively, with 15 bases between them. Per germline, CDR1 DFQATT and CDR2 SNEGSKA (reference sequence). There are 15 residues in the CDR3. CDR3 nucleotides: TGCAGTGCTAGAGATCGACCGGGTTCCTACTACGAGCAGTACTTC. Protein product: CSARDRPGSYYEQYF.

The chain carries TRBV5-6 and TRBJ1-2, with D possibly being TRBD1 (6 bases). The CDR3 runs to 12 residues. The ends were cut back, 4 bases at V and 8 bases at J, with 12 bases in the middle. CDR1 SGHDT and CDR2 YYEEEE come from the germline V gene. For the CDR3, the DNA is TGTGCCAGCAGCCTCCGACAGGCCGGCTACACCTTC. It specifies CASSLRQAGYTF.

V gene TRBV20-1 combines with J gene TRBJ2-5; possibly TRBD1 for D (5 bases). The CDR3 length is 15 residues. CDR1 DFQATT and CDR2 SNEGSKA come from the germline V gene (reference sequence). Trimming removed 7 bases at V and 4 bases at J, with 22 bases between. DNA of the CDR3: TGCAGTGTCCCGGAAGGGGTAGCCCTTCGAGAGACCCAGTACTTC. It codes for CSVPEGVALRETQYF.

V gene TRBV4-1 combines with J gene TRBJ2-7; D not certain. This CDR3 spans 15 amino acids. The germline V and J ends were trimmed by 1 base and 0 bases, with 10 bases remaining between them. Per the germline V gene, CDR1 is MGHRA and CDR2 is YSYEKL. The CDR3 here is CASSQVQSLSYEQYF. CDR3 nucleotide sequence: TGCGCCAGCAGCCAAGTACAATCCCTCTCCTACGAGCAGTACTTC.

V usage is TRBV20-1 and J usage is TRBJ2-7; D might be TRBD1 (6 bases). Germline V lookup: CDR1 DFQATT, CDR2 SNEGSKA (reference sequence). The CDR3 runs to 13 residues. The V end lost 4 bases, the J end lost 3 bases, and 13 bases lay between the germline ends. CDR3 loop: CSATDSAYYEQYF. As DNA, the CDR3 is TGCAGTGCTACGGACAGTGCCTACTACGAGCAGTACTTC.

Ten or more counts support this clonotype. The gene calls are TRBV12-3 or TRBV12-4 and TRBJ2-1; D might be TRBD2 (6 bases). CDR3 length: 13 residues. Trimming removed 8 bases from V and 8 bases from J, with 16 bases in between. The CDR3 loop is CASGSGSNDEQFF. As DNA, the CDR3 is TGTGCCAGCGGTAGCGGAAGTAACGATGAGCAGTTCTTC.

The chain employs TRBV6-5 and TRBJ2-2; D is ambiguous. Trimming pared 0 bases from V and 3 bases from J, leaving 8 bases between. The V gene's germline CDR1 is MNHEY and CDR2 SVGAGI. The CDR3 contains 15 residues. CDR3 amino acids: CASSYSIQYTGELFF. For the CDR3, the DNA is TGTGCCAGCAGTTACTCGATACAGTACACCGGGGAGCTGTTTTTT.

A few counts support this clonotype. This sequence joins TRBV7-2 and TRBJ1-1; D remains unclear. The CDR3 is 11 amino acids. The V and J ends lost 2 bases and 7 bases respectively, with 5 bases between them. Germline V gene data show CDR1 as SGHTA and CDR2 as FQGNSA. The CDR3 DNA sequence: TGTGCCAGCAGCTTAACCCGTGAAGCTTTCTTT. It yields the protein CASSLTREAFF. The full variable domain, rest sourced from reference TRBV7-2 and TRBJ1-1, is GAGVSQSPSNKVTEKGKDVELRCDPISGHTALYWYRQSLGQGLEFLIYFQGNSAPDKSGLPSDRFSAERTGGSVSTLTIQRTQQEDSAVYLCASSLTREAFFGQGTRLTVV.